A single sample gave rise to the 23 T cell receptor beta chains below, sequenced in a study of cytomegalovirus exposure and HLA in healthy donors. The PCR was carried out with 60 Vbeta primers and 13 Jbeta primers. The repertoire was sequenced with immunoSEQ multiplex PCR; TCRdb's copy has only in-frame clones and lacks some. The sample contains 60,000 or so clones, about 69% of which appear only once. The sequenced sample consisted of PBMCs. All receptors derive from a man aged 35-49 years in good health and CMV-seropositive.

The chain is built from TRBV4-2 and TRBJ1-5, with 10 bases that match TRBD1. With V trimmed by 3 bases and J by 6 bases, 5 bases remained unmatched. In germline, CDR1 is LGHNA, CDR2 YNFKEQ. This CDR3 contains 15 residues. Here the CDR3 DNA reads TGTGCCAGCAGCCAGAGACAGGGGGCAGGTCAGCCCCAGCATTTT. It is translated as CASSQRQGAGQPQHF.

This clone occurred a few times. The rearrangement links TRBV6-5 to TRBJ1-2, with 7 bases matching TRBD1. This CDR3 comprises 14 residues. Germline lookup yields CDR1 MNHEY and CDR2 SVGAGI. V was clipped by 6 bases and J by 5 bases; unmatched bases: 9. The DNA for the CDR3 is TGTGCCAGCAGCTCCGGGACAGTTCCTTATGGCTACACCTTC. Protein product: CASSSGTVPYGYTF.

This clone was seen only a few times. V gene TRBV7-2 combines with J gene TRBJ2-5; TRBD2 matches 7 bases. The CDR3 is 14 amino acids. The V segment lost 7 bases and the J segment 5 bases; nucleotides outside the gene matches: 10. Germline CDR1 SGHTA, CDR2 FQGNSA. As DNA, the CDR3 is TGTGCCAGCACCACCCGCGAAGCGGGGGAGACCCAGTACTTC. Its protein product is CASTTREAGETQYF.

This clone appeared once. The chain uses TRBV27 and TRBJ1-6; D is possibly TRBD1 (5 bases). CDR3 length: 14 residues. V lost 6 bases and J lost 10, with 16 bases in between. Germline-derived CDR1 and CDR2 are MNHEY and SMNVEV (reference sequence). The CDR3 DNA is TGTGCCAGCAGCCACCTGGGGGGGGAATCACCCCTCCACTTT. Protein sequence: CASSHLGGESPLHF.

This clone was recorded once. The V call is TRBV12-2, the J call TRBJ1-1; the D call in the table, TRBD1, was not verified against the DNA. TRBV12-2 is recorded as a pseudogene. The CDR3 sequence is 14 residues long. This CDR3 is CAQYDRGGWTEAFF. The CDR3 bases are TGTGCACAATACGACAGGGGGGGCTGGACTGAAGCTTTCTTT.

This rearrangement joins TRBV30 to TRBJ1-2; possible D gene TRBD1, 6 bases. Trimming removed 1 base from V and 8 bases from J, with 14 bases in between. CDR3 length: 13 residues. The germline CDR1 and CDR2 sequences are GTSNPN and SVGIG (reference sequence). This CDR3 reads CAWSEYPGEGYTF. Here the CDR3 DNA reads TGTGCCTGGAGTGAGTACCCAGGGGAAGGCTACACCTTC.

The rearrangement uses TRBV5-6 and TRBJ2-5, with 7 bases that match TRBD1. The germline V gene has CDR1 SGHDT and CDR2 YYEEEE. V was clipped by 4 bases and J by 0 bases; unmatched bases: 6. The length of the CDR3 is 15 residues. DNA of the CDR3: TGTGCCAGCAGCGGTGGGACAGAATACCAAGAGACCCAGTACTTC. Translating gives CASSGGTEYQETQYF. The full variable domain, completed using reference TRBV5-6 and TRBJ2-5, is DAGVTQSPTHLIKTRGQQVTLRCSPKSGHDTVSWYQQALGQGPQFIFQYYEEEERQRGNFPDRFSGHQFPNYSSELNVNALLLGDSALYLCASSGGTEYQETQYFGPGTRLLVL.

V usage is TRBV4-3 and J usage is TRBJ2-7, with 7 bases identical to TRBD1. With 0 bases clipped from V and 3 bases from J, the junction kept 5 bases outside the gene matches. CDR1 and CDR2 from the germline V gene are LGHNA and YSLEER. The CDR3 is 15 residues long. Written as DNA, the CDR3 is TGCGCCAGCAGCCAAGATTGGGCAGGGGGCTACGAGCAGTACTTC. It encodes CASSQDWAGGYEQYF.

The V call is TRBV25-1, the J call TRBJ2-3, with 7 bases fitting TRBD1. In germline, CDR1 is MGHDK, CDR2 SYGVNS. J was trimmed by 0 bases and V by 2 bases; bases with no gene match: 8. CDR3 length: 17 amino acids. For the CDR3, the DNA is TGTGCCAGCAGTGAAACCTTACCGGGACAGAGCACAGATACGCAGTATTTT. Its translation: CASSETLPGQSTDTQYF.

This clone came up a few times. The CDR3 DNA follows: TGTGCCAGCAGCTTGAATCTAGCGGGGGTGGAGACCCAGTACTTC. Translation gives CASSLNLAGVETQYF. The chain uses TRBV5-4 and TRBJ2-5, with 10 bases lining up with TRBD2. The germline CDR1 and CDR2 sequences are SGHNT and YYREEE (reference sequence). The CDR3 contains 15 residues. Trimming at V came to 1 base and at J to 5 bases, leaving 5 bases not matched to a gene.

The CDR3 coding sequence is TGCGCCAGCAGCCCGAACCCCTGGACTAGCGGGGGGACAGATACGCAGTATTTT. As protein: CASSPNPWTSGGTDTQYF. This chain uses TRBV4-3 with TRBJ2-3; the match to TRBD2 covers 14 bases. Germline CDR1 is LGHNA and CDR2 is YSLEER. The CDR3 contains 18 residues. The V segment lost 4 bases and the J segment 3 bases; nucleotides outside the gene matches: 9.

The V and J genes are TRBV5-3 and TRBJ1-5; possibly TRBD1 for D (5 bases). Being an ORF, TRBV5-3 has a function that is uncertain. CDR3 length equals 15 residues. Trimming took off 0 bases at V and 2 bases at J, with 9 bases between the two ends. For the CDR3, the DNA is TGTGCCAGAAGCTTGGCTTCGGGGGGCAATCAGCCCCAGCATTTT. Residues: CARSLASGGNQPQHF.

The rearrangement links TRBV12-5 to TRBJ2-7; D gene ambiguous. V lost 1 base and J lost 4, with 5 bases in between. Germline V lookup: CDR1 LGHNT, CDR2 FRNRAP. The CDR3 is 12 residues long. The CDR3, as DNA: TGTGCTAGTGGTTTGGGAGTTTACGAGCAGTACTTC. This sequence encodes CASGLGVYEQYF.

The CDR3 reads CASSIPGEQYF. Here the CDR3 DNA reads TGTGCCAGTAGTATCCCCGGGGAGCAGTACTTC. The V and J genes are TRBV19 and TRBJ2-7; D is uncertain. This CDR3 contains 11 residues. Deletions cut 3 bases from V and 7 bases from J, with 7 bases between. Germline values: CDR1 LNHDA, CDR2 SQIVND (reference sequence).

The V gene is TRBV11-1, the J gene TRBJ2-5; 15 bases match TRBD2. V dropped 5 bases and J dropped 9; count of bases not matched to a gene: 4. This CDR3 has 14 residues. Germline CDR1 SGHAT, CDR2 FQDESV (reference sequence). The CDR3 is CASSARTSGGAQYF. The CDR3 bases are TGTGCCAGCAGCGCTAGGACTAGCGGGGGGGCCCAGTACTTC.

This chain's CDR3 is CSGSGAGGTQYF. Here the CDR3 DNA reads TGCAGCGGTAGCGGGGCCGGGGGGACCCAGTACTTC. The V gene is TRBV29-1, the J gene TRBJ2-5; TRBD2 agrees at 8 bases. V lost 7 bases to trimming and J lost 7 bases; unmatched junction nucleotides: 8. Germline V CDR1 and CDR2: SQVTM, ANQGSEA. The CDR3 extends over 12 amino acids. The full variable domain, with the rest looked up from reference TRBV29-1 and TRBJ2-5, is SAVISQKPSRDICQRGTSLTIQCQVDSQVTMMFWYRQQPGQSLTLIATANQGSEATYESGFVIDKFPISRPNLTFSTLTVSNMSPEDSSIYLCSGSGAGGTQYFGPGTRLLVL.

The rearrangement links TRBV30 to TRBJ1-5; weak D call: TRBD1 (6 bases). V was clipped by 0 bases and J by 6 bases, with 6 bases between them. Germline V gives CDR1 GTSNPN, CDR2 SVGIG (reference sequence). This CDR3 is 12 amino acids long. CDR3 bases: TGTGCCTGGAGTGTACAGGGTCAGCCCCAGCATTTT. Encoded protein: CAWSVQGQPQHF.

The CDR3 here is CASSPATGTTEAFF. The CDR3 bases are TGTGCCAGCAGCCCGGCGACAGGGACCACTGAAGCTTTCTTT. V and J are TRBV7-2 and TRBJ1-1, with 7 positions matching TRBD1. The CDR3 spans 14 residues. V lost 5 bases to trimming and J lost 4 bases; unmatched junction nucleotides: 7. The germline V gene has CDR1 SGHTA and CDR2 FQGNSA.

Note on this clone: Because the CDR3's place on the DNA is in doubt, the DNA is left out and the CDR3 is given as listed by TCRdb. The rearrangement joins TRBV5-6 to TRBJ1-1. The CDR3 comprises 15 residues, both ends counted. Germline assignment: CDR1 SGHDT and CDR2 YYEEEE. The CDR3 region is CASSFGQGGAREAFF.

V and J are TRBV19 and TRBJ1-5; TRBD1 agrees at 10 bases. Looked up from germline, CDR1 is LNHDA and CDR2 is SQIVND (reference sequence). The CDR3 is 15 residues long. With 4 bases clipped from V and 4 bases from J, the junction kept 4 bases outside the gene matches. This chain's CDR3 is CASSTRTGGNQPQHF. The DNA of the CDR3 is TGTGCCAGTAGTACGAGGACAGGGGGAAATCAGCCCCAGCATTTT.

Only one count was recorded for this clone. In DNA form, the CDR3 reads TGTGCCAGCAGCAGTGGACAGGGGGGAAACACCATATATTTT. Amino acid sequence: CASSSGQGGNTIYF. The chain carries TRBV7-2 and TRBJ1-3, with 9 bases lining up with TRBD1. V was pared by 5 bases and J by 4 bases, with 3 bases of the junction left unmatched. CDR1 is SGHTA, CDR2 FQGNSA, per germline. The CDR3 has 14 amino acids.

The chain couples TRBV6-4 to TRBJ2-7, with 8 bases identical to TRBD2. Per the germline V gene, CDR1 is MRHNA and CDR2 is SNTAGT. This CDR3 comprises 15 residues. J lost 5 bases, V lost 0 bases, and 6 bases had no gene match. The CDR3 sequence is CASSDSASGGDEQYF. CDR3 sequence (DNA): TGTGCCAGCAGTGACTCGGCGAGCGGGGGCGACGAGCAGTACTTC.

This clone was seen only once. The chain carries TRBV7-2 and TRBJ2-3, with unresolved D. The CDR3 runs 13 residues. CDR1 is SGHTA and CDR2 is FQGNSA in the germline V gene. Trimming took off 5 bases at V and 3 bases at J, with 9 bases between the two ends. CDR3 sequence: CASSQPGTDTQYF. Written as DNA, the CDR3 is TGTGCCAGCAGCCAACCCGGGACAGATACGCAGTATTTT.